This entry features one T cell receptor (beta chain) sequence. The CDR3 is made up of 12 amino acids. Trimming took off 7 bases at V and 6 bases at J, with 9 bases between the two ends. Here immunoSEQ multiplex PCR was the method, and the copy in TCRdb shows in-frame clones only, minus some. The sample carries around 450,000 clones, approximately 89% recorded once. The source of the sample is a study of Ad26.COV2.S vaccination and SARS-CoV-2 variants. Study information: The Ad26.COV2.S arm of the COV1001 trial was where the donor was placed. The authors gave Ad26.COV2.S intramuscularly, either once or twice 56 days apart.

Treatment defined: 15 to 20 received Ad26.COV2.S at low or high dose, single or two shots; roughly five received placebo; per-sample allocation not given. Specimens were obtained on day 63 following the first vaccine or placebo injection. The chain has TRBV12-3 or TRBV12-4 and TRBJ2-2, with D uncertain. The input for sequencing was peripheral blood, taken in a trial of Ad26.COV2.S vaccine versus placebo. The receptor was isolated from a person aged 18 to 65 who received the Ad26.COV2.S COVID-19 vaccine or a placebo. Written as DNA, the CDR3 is TGTGCCAGCATCGGACCTCCCGGGGAGCTGTTTTTT. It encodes CASIGPPGELFF.